The rows below give T cell receptor beta chains drawn from one sample of a study of CD8 T cells in ankylosing spondylitis. Each CDR3 protein is one row after TCRdb ran MiXCR on the 5' RACE reads. Of under 950,000 distinct CDR3 sequences in the sample, under 20% are singletons; the top ten hold around 19%. The sample was blood, either unsorted or a sorted T cell fraction (not recorded which). These receptors were obtained from a male donor with ankylosing spondylitis. Each CDR3 is given with its conserved first and last residue. D genes are given only for firm matches. A clone size is listed for some rows: how often the clone was seen (once, few, many), or a class if it is expanded.

size | J | D | V | DNA | CDR3
many | TRBJ2-7 | . | TRBV11-2 | TGTGCCAGCAGCTTACAGACAGCCTACGAGCAGTACTTC | CASSLQTAYEQYF
. | TRBJ2-7 | TRBD1 | TRBV10-2 | TGCGCCAGCAAGGACAGGGGATACGAGCAGTACTTC | CASKDRGYEQYF
few | TRBJ2-7 | . | TRBV12-3/TRBV12-4 | TGTGCCAGCAGGCTTGGGGCAGTCTACGAGCAGTACTTC | CASRLGAVYEQYF
. | TRBJ2-7 | . | TRBV5-5 | TGTGCCAGCAGCTTGAGACTAAACGCCTACGAGCAGTACTTC | CASSLRLNAYEQYF
few | TRBJ2-7 | . | TRBV6-2/TRBV6-3 | TGTGCCAGCAGTTACAGAGCTGGTTCCTACGAGCAGTACTTC | CASSYRAGSYEQYF
. | TRBJ2-2 | TRBD2 | TRBV27 | TGTGCCAGCAGTACCGGGACTACTGAGGGCGGGGAGCTGTTTTTT | CASSTGTTEGGELFF
few | TRBJ1-1 | . | TRBV5-1 | TGCGCCAGCAGCCGTATTGGGGGGACTGAAGCTTTCTTT | CASSRIGGTEAFF
many | TRBJ1-2 | . | TRBV6-1 | TGTGCCAGCAGTGAACGAATCTATGGCTACACCTTC | CASSERIYGYTF
few | TRBJ2-1 | TRBD2 | TRBV4-2 | TGTGCCAGCATGCAAGCGGGAGGGTCACTTTCCTACAATGAGCAGTTCTTC | CASMQAGGSLSYNEQFF
many | TRBJ2-3 | . | TRBV7-2 | TGTGCCAGCAGCGCCTACACAGATACGCAGTATTTT | CASSAYTDTQYF
. | TRBJ2-2 | . | TRBV7-6 | TGTGCCAGCAGCTTATACCCGTCGAACACCGGGGAGCTGTTTTTT | CASSLYPSNTGELFF
. | TRBJ1-1 | TRBD1 | TRBV2 | TGTGCCAGCAGTGAAGAAGACAGGGACGTGGTGGTAAACACTGAAGCTTTCTTT | CASSEEDRDVVVNTEAFF
many | TRBJ2-3 | . | TRBV4-1 | TGCGCCAGCAGCCGAGGAAGCAGCAGGGATACGCAGTATTTT | CASSRGSSRDTQYF
few | TRBJ1-5 | . | TRBV24-1 | TGTGCCACCAGTGACCCGAGGGGGGAGGGCCAGCCCCAGCATTTT | CATSDPRGEGQPQHF
many | TRBJ2-1 | . | TRBV12-3/TRBV12-4 | TGTGCCAGCAGTTTCGGGCTGAGGGCCAATGAGCAGTTCTTC | CASSFGLRANEQFF
few | TRBJ1-1 | . | TRBV5-1 | TGCGCCAGCAGCGGGGACCATTCAAGCATGAACACTGAAGCTTTCTTT | CASSGDHSSMNTEAFF
few | TRBJ2-3 | . | TRBV4-2 | TGTGCCAGCAGCCAACACTTAAGAGGAGACTACACAGATACGCAGTATTTT | CASSQHLRGDYTDTQYF
few | TRBJ1-6 | . | TRBV3-1 | TGTGCCAGCAGCGGAGGGGAGATTAATTCACCCCTCCACTTT | CASSGGEINSPLHF
once | TRBJ2-5 | . | TRBV28 | TGTGCCAGCAGTCCCCGTGCGGGATCGGAGACCCAGTACTTC | CASSPRAGSETQYF
. | TRBJ1-4 | TRBD1 | TRBV7-9 | TGTGCCAGCAGCCGGGGACAGGCGGTTGAAAAACTGTTTTTT | CASSRGQAVEKLFF
few | TRBJ2-1 | TRBD2 | TRBV3-1 | TGTGCCAGCAGCCAAGATCTAGCGGGGCCTAGCTACAATGAGCAGTTCTTC | CASSQDLAGPSYNEQFF
few | TRBJ1-2 | . | TRBV3-1 | TGTGCCAGCAGCCAAAGGGCGCGGGAGGTGGATGGCTACACCTTC | CASSQRAREVDGYTF
few | TRBJ1-2 | TRBD1 | TRBV4-2 | TGTGCCAGCAGCCAGCTAGCGGACAGGGTGTCTGGCTACACCTTC | CASSQLADRVSGYTF
. | TRBJ2-7 | . | TRBV29-1 | TGCAGCGTTGAAGTCCCGGGACACTCGAGCTCCTACGAGCAGTACTTC | CSVEVPGHSSSYEQYF
few | TRBJ1-2 | . | TRBV11-2 | TGTGCCAGCAGCGTGGGGGCGGTGGGCTATGGCTACACCTTC | CASSVGAVGYGYTF
. | TRBJ1-1 | . | TRBV6-1 | TGTGCCAGCAGTCGATCCGGGACGGTGAACACTGAAGCTTTCTTT | CASSRSGTVNTEAFF